This TCR beta chain derives from a study of T cell repertoires in cytomegalovirus infection. A single record per CDR3 protein comes from TCRdb applying MiXCR to the reads. The sample shows a few hundred thousand distinct CDR3 sequences, 17% of them seen only once. Germline CDR1 SGHVS, CDR2 FNYEAQ. Trimming stripped 1 base from V and 5 bases from J, with 12 bases between. The CDR3 runs 15 residues. This clonotype was recorded at least ten times. The chain carries TRBV7-6 and TRBJ2-1; D remains ambiguous. Sequenced material: PBMCs. The origin of this receptor is a human donor in good health (CMV status not recorded). Some clones in this sample may be carry-over from other donors' samples. CDR3 DNA sequence: TGTGCCAGCAGCTTAGGGCAGGAGATTAACAATGAGCAGTTCTTC. It specifies CASSLGQEINNEQFF.